The clone carrying this TCR beta chain appeared many times. Its specificity is unknown. The data stem from a study of T cells in Graves' hyperthyroidism and ophthalmopathy. Study-wide results and limits: Ophthalmopathy was identified by the model a median roughly six months ahead of onset. Stable hyperthyroidism was separated from ophthalmopathy by a model based on 13 V-J features. Also found in blood were most expanded thyroid clonotypes above 0.001.

Amplification of TCR beta CDR3 regions was performed using RNA transcripts as template. In the first-round RT-PCR of the TCR CDR3, the HTBI primer set was used. Each CDR3 protein gets one entry after TCRdb re-called the multiplex PCR reads with MiXCR. The data contain hundreds of thousands of distinct CDR3 sequences, around 21% of them seen just once; the ten biggest clones take up 34%. V was cut by 4 bases and J by 8 bases, with 17 bases left in between. This CDR3 contains 15 residues. CDR1 and CDR2 from the germline V gene are SGHAT and FQNNGV. The diagnostic basis comprised clinical symptoms, serum thyroxine and TRAb, thyroid ultrasound and orbital computed tomography.

This receptor was obtained from a man between 25 and 39 years old with Graves' ophthalmopathy. The sample was blood. The V and J genes are TRBV11-2 and TRBJ1-4; no clear D gene. The CDR3: CASSYLSGSGEKLFF. CDR3 sequence (DNA): TGTGCCAGCAGCTACCTATCCGGATCTGGCGAAAAACTGTTTTTT.